This T cell receptor (beta chain) was documented in a study of shared clonotypes between healthy human individuals. Produced via immunoSEQ multiplex PCR; TCRdb's table is partial and in-frame only. The profile covers some 900,000 clones, with about three quarters appearing a single time and approximately 1.5% taken by the ten largest. V was cut by 7 bases and J by 5 bases, with 21 bases left in between. The CDR3 covers 15 residues. Germline V lookup: CDR1 MNHEY, CDR2 SVGAGI. The V gene is TRBV6-5, the J gene TRBJ2-7; TRBD2 might be the D (6 bases). The sequenced sample was memory CD4+ T cells sorted from blood. Subset indicated: CD45RA-negative fraction. The receptor was isolated from a man aged 18-30 years in good health. In DNA form, the CDR3 reads TGTGCCAGCACCCGAGGGGCAGGGAGGACCCACGAGCAGTACTTC. It translates to CASTRGAGRTHEQYF.